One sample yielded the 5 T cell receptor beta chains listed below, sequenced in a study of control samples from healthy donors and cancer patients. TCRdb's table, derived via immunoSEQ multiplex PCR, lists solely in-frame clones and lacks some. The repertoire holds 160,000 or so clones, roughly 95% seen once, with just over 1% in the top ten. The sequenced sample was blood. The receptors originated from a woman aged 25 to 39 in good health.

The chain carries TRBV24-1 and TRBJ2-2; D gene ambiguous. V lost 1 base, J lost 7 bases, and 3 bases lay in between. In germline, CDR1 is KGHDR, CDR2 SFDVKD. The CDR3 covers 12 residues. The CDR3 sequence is CATSDFYGELFF. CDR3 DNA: TGTGCCACCAGTGATTTTTACGGGGAGCTGTTTTTT.

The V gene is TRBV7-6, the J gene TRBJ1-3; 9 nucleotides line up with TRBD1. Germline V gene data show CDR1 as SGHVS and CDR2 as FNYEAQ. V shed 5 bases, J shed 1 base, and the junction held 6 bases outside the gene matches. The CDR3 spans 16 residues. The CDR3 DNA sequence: TGTGCCAGCAGCACCGGGACAGGGATTTCTGGAAACACCATATATTTT. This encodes CASSTGTGISGNTIYF.

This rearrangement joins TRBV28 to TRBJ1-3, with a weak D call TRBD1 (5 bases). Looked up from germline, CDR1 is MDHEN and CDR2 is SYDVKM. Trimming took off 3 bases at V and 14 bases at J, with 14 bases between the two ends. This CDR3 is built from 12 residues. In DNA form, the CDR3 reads TGTGCCAGCAGTTTGGGCAGGGCAGTTGTATATTTT. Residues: CASSLGRAVVYF.

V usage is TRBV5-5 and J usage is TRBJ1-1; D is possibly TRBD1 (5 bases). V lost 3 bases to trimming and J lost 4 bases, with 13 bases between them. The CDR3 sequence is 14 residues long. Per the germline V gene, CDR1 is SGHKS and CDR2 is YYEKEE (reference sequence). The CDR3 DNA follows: TGTGCCAGCAGCTCGGGGAGACAGTTCACTGAAGCTTTCTTT. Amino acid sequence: CASSSGRQFTEAFF.

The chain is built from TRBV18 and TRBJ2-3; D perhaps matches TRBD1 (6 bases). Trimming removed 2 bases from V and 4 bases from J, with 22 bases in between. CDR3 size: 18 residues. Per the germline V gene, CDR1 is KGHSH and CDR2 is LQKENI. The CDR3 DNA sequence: TGTGCCAGCTCACCAATGTTTGGTTATACAGGGAGCGCAGATACGCAGTATTTT. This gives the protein CASSPMFGYTGSADTQYF.